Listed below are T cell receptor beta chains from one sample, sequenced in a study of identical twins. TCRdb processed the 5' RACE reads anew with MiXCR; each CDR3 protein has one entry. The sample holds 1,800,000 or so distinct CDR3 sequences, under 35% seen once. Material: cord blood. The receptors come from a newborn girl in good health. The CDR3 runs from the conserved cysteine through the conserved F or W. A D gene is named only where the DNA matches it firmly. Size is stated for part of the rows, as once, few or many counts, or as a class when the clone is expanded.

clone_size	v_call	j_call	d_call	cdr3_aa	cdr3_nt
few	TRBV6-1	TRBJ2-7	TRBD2	CASSETFPPGLGSYEQYF	TGTGCCAGCAGTGAAACCTTTCCTCCGGGACTAGGTTCCTACGAGCAGTACTTC
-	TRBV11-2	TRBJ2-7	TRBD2	CASSFRLAGTHNEQYF	TGTGCCAGCAGCTTCCGACTAGCGGGGACCCACAATGAGCAGTACTTC
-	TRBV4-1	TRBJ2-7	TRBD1	CASSQGTGGYGQYF	TGCGCCAGCAGCCAAGGGACAGGGGGTTACGGGCAGTACTTC
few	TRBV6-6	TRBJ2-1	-	CASSYRAGASYNEQFF	TGTGCCAGCAGTTACCGGGCGGGGGCCTCCTACAATGAGCAGTTCTTC
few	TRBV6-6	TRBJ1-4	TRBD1	CASSRFPGQGGNEKLFF	TGTGCCAGCAGTAGATTCCCGGGACAGGGAGGTAATGAAAAACTGTTTTTT
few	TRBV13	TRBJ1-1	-	CASSFFRAGRYTEAFF	TGTGCCAGCAGCTTTTTCCGGGCCGGTCGGTACACTGAAGCTTTCTTT
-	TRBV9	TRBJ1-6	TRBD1	CASSSRTGFNSPLHF	TGTGCCAGCAGCTCCCGGACAGGTTTTAATTCACCCCTCCACTTT
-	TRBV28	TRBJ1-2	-	CASSPQDYGCTF	TGTGCCAGCAGTCCCCAGGACTATGGCTGCACCTTC
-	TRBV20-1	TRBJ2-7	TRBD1	CSAKDRIFYEQYF	TGCAGTGCCAAGGACAGGATTTTCTACGAGCAGTACTTC
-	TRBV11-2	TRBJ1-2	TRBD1	CASSPLRDRPYGYTF	TGTGCCAGCAGTCCTCTCCGGGACAGACCCTATGGCTACACCTTC
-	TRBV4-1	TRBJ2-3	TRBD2	CASSQDGTSGLTDTQYF	TGCGCCAGCAGCCAAGATGGGACTAGCGGTCTCACAGATACGCAGTATTTT
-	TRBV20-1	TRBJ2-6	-	CSAEVSGANVLTF	TGCAGTGCCGAGGTCTCTGGGGCCAACGTCCTGACTTTC
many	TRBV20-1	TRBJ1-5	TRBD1	CSARWTGVNQPQHF	TGCAGTGCTAGGTGGACAGGGGTCAATCAGCCCCAGCATTTT
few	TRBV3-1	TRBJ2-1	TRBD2	CASSGTSRNEQFF	TGTGCCAGCAGCGGGACTAGCCGGAATGAGCAGTTCTTC
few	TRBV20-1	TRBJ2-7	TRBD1	CSAPMGQGTPKQYF	TGCAGTGCTCCGATGGGACAGGGAACCCCTAAGCAGTACTTC
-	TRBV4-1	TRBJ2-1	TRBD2	CASSHTGTSAYEQFF	TGCGCCAGCAGCCATACCGGGACTAGCGCCTACGAGCAGTTCTTC
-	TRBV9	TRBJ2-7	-	CASSPKEQYF	TGTGCCAGCAGCCCCAAAGAGCAGTACTTC